Sequencing of this TCR beta chain was carried out in a study of T cell responses to AZD1222 COVID-19 vaccine. Study-level points and caveats: The donor group comprised mostly white British people and more females; the analysis possibly underestimated clonal diversity. Only a handful of AZD1222 recipients, roughly six in all, had baseline seropositivity. Repertoires in all cases were sampled only once the peak T cell response had passed.

Data came from immunoSEQ multiplex PCR; TCRdb stores just in-frame clones and leaves some out. The sample shows over 150,000 clones, about nine tenths of them seen only once. A note on this clone: What it binds is not known.

The length of the CDR3 is 13 residues. Germline V CDR1 and CDR2: MDHEN, SYDVKM. Trimming stripped 3 bases from V and 4 bases from J, with 4 bases between. The chain uses TRBV28 and TRBJ2-6, with no clear D. The clonotype comes from an adult in good health. Sequencing was performed on peripheral blood, taken on day 0 of AZD1222 vaccination. CDR3 nucleotides: TGTGCCAGCAGTTTGGACGGGGCCAACGTCCTGACTTTC. Amino acids: CASSLDGANVLTF.